This T cell receptor (beta chain) was retrieved from a study of shared clonotypes between healthy human individuals. This CDR3 is built from 14 residues. All donors were Caucasian adults living in Nashville, Tennessee. CD45RO+ cells joined CCR7-negative CD45RA+ TemRA cells to form CD8 memory. Study-wide findings and caveats: Clonotypes shared by all four donors outscored non-shared clonotypes in generation probability. Generally, naive subsets (rather than memory subsets) showed larger estimated richness.

In this sample, this clone turned up a few times. The antigen remains undetermined. Generated by immunoSEQ multiplex PCR, the TCRdb table keeps only in-frame clones and is missing some. Of roughly 380,000 clones listed, 96% are singletons. This TCR was recovered from a man younger than 40 in good health. The rearrangement uses TRBV21-1 and TRBJ2-7; no check of the table's D call, TRBD1, against the DNA was made. TRBV21-1 is a documented pseudogene. Material: memory CD8+ T cells sorted from blood. Indicated subset: CD45RO+ cells pooled with CCR7-negative TemRA cells. The chain's CDR3 is CASSKNSQGYEQYF. CDR3 nucleotides: TGTGCCAGCAGCAAAAACAGTCAGGGCTACGAGCAGTACTTC.